The source of this TCR beta chain is a study of cytomegalovirus exposure and HLA in healthy donors. The wider study: Later analysis reported that the 120 validation repertoires shared the platform of the roughly 670 first-cohort repertoires.

Study-wide points: Many donors shared some public TCRs, even though most TCR sequences were rare.

The table came from immunoSEQ multiplex PCR; TCRdb's copy has only in-frame clones and leaves some out. The data hold about 130,000 clones, with 75% to 90% observed a single time. Donors were drawn from the 120-subject validation cohort, separate from the approximately 700-subject first cohort. The CDR3 totals 13 residues. The V and J ends lost 3 bases and 3 bases respectively, with 8 bases between them. CDR1 is SQVTM, CDR2 ANQGSEA, per germline. With respect to this clone: Its matching antigen is unknown.

The origin of this receptor is a woman aged 18-30 years in good health and CMV-seropositive. The sample comprised PBMCs. The V call is TRBV29-1, the J call TRBJ2-2; D gene ambiguous. The CDR3, as DNA: TGCAGCGTTGACCCTCGGGACACCGGGGAGCTGTTTTTT. Encoded protein: CSVDPRDTGELFF.